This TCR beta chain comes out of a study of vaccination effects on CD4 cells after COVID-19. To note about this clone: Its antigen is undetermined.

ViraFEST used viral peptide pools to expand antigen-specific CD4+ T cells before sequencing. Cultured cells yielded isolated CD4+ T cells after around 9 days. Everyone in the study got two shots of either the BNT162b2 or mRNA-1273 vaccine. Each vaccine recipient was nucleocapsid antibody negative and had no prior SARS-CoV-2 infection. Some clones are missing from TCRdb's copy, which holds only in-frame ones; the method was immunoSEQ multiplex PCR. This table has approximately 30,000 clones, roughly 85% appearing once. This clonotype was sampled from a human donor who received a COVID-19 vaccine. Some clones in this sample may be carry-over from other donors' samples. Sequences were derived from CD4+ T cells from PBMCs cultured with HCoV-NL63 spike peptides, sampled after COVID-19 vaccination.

The CDR3 nucleotides are TGCGCCAGCAGCCCGGGACAGCTAGTAGAGACCCAGTACTTC. Encoded protein: CASSPGQLVETQYF. The chain couples TRBV5-1 to TRBJ2-5, with 7 bases matching TRBD1. Germline values: CDR1 SGHRS, CDR2 YFSETQ. The CDR3 has 14 residues. Trimming took 4 bases from V and 4 from J; bases not matched to a gene: 7.